This T cell receptor beta chain was identified during a study of early T cells in non-severe SARS-CoV-2 infection. Study in general: Chains were not paired, and sequencing was done on bulk RNA from unsorted whole blood.

This clonotype was counted only a few times. This CDR3 is built from 14 residues. Deletions cut 0 bases from V and 4 bases from J, with 7 bases between. From germline, CDR1 is SGHTA and CDR2 FQGTGA. Individual cDNA molecules carried attached unique molecular identifiers. TCRdb fed the 5' RACE reads into MiXCR, producing one record per CDR3 protein. This repertoire shows about 56,000 distinct CDR3 sequences, roughly a tenth found once; its top ten account for 6.5%. The source of this sequence is an adult who was a healthcare worker with PCR-confirmed SARS-CoV-2 infection or an uninfected control (not recorded which). This chain connects TRBV7-3 to TRBJ2-1; D remains ambiguous. Specimen: whole blood. The CDR3 DNA reads as TGTGCCAGCAGCTTAACTGCCGGATACAATGAGCAGTTCTTC. Translated, it gives CASSLTAGYNEQFF.